This TCR beta chain was obtained from a study of blood T cell repertoires in COVID-19. Study-wide background: Samples taken during acute and convalescent COVID-19 were collected in the United States, Italy and Spain.

Method: immunoSEQ multiplex PCR; TCRdb's copy keeps in-frame clones and lacks some. In the table there are over 200,000 clones, over 70% of which are singletons. The CDR3 contains 14 residues. Germline V lookup: CDR1 KGHSH, CDR2 LQKENI. V gave up 3 bases and J gave up 5 bases; unmatched junction bases: 1. Ages ranged from about 18 to 89 years, with residence in about two dozen US areas. Clinical history as reported by participants underpinned cohort assignment. Within the 2 weeks before study entry, each person in the exposed group met a COVID-19 case. The source is a woman in her 30s who had been exposed to COVID-19. Sequenced input: PBMCs or T cells enriched from blood (not recorded which). The chain combines TRBV18 with TRBJ2-1; TRBD2 matches 10 bases. The CDR3 DNA sequence: TGTGCCAGCTCACCGGGACTAGCGCACAATGAGCAGTTCTTC. Amino acid sequence: CASSPGLAHNEQFF. The full variable domain, its missing parts supplied by reference TRBV18 and TRBJ2-1, is NAGVMQNPRHLVRRRGQEARLRCSPMKGHSHVYWYRQLPEEGLKFMVYLQKENIIDESGMPKERFSAEFPKEGPSILRIQQVVRGDSAAYFCASSPGLAHNEQFFGPGTRLTVL.